These 2 T cell receptor beta chains were sequenced from one sample in a study of T cell changes during pregnancy in multiple sclerosis. TCRdb's copy holds only in-frame clones and misses some; the assay was immunoSEQ multiplex PCR. The data show tens of thousands of clones, 90% to 95% seen once. This sample comprised CD8+ T cells from peripheral blood mononuclear cells, obtained in the third trimester of pregnancy. The receptor set was obtained from a female donor with multiple sclerosis, enrolled in a pregnancy study.

The rearrangement links TRBV4-1 to TRBJ1-4; no clear D gene. Germline CDR1 is MGHRA and CDR2 is YSYEKL. V lost 4 bases to trimming and J lost 6 bases, with 9 bases between them. The CDR3 is 13 amino acids. The CDR3 loop is CASSPNSDEKLFF. CDR3 nucleotides: TGCGCCAGCAGCCCGAACAGTGATGAAAAACTGTTTTTT.

Only one count was recorded for this clone. The rearrangement links TRBV7-6 to TRBJ2-3; 9 bases fit TRBD1. Germline loops: CDR1 SGHVS, CDR2 FNYEAQ. V was pared by 5 bases and J by 4 bases, with 10 bases of the junction left unmatched. The CDR3 has 16 residues. This chain's CDR3 is CASSPKRGQGSDTQYF. The CDR3 DNA reads TGTGCCAGCAGCCCAAAGCGGGGACAGGGTTCAGATACGCAGTATTTT.